The T cell receptor (beta chain) described here comes from a study of T cell repertoires in ileal Crohn's disease. Looking at the study overall: About half of patients got postoperative therapy: roughly 12 thiopurines, roughly 19 anti-TNF.

With 1 base removed from V and 5 bases from J, the gap between germline ends came to 14 bases. CDR1 and CDR2 from the germline V gene are SGHTA and FQGNSA. The length of the CDR3 is 15 residues. Assay: immunoSEQ multiplex PCR; the TCRdb copy retains only in-frame clones and omits some. The repertoire has over 7,500 clones, 76% of them found once; the top ten carry 25%. The table lists this clone with a few counts. Its antigen is as yet unknown. Study results and caveats: All patients with clonality above 26.8% had endoscopic recurrence. Clonal expansions were more frequent in active smokers than non-smokers at surgery.

The TCR sequence derives from an adult with Crohn's disease. J is TRBJ1-1 and V is TRBV7-2; a possible D gene is TRBD1 (5 bases). Sequencing input: ileal tissue. The CDR3 loop reads CASSLGIGVRTEAFF. The CDR3 region has the DNA TGTGCCAGCAGCTTAGGTATAGGGGTCCGTACTGAAGCTTTCTTT.